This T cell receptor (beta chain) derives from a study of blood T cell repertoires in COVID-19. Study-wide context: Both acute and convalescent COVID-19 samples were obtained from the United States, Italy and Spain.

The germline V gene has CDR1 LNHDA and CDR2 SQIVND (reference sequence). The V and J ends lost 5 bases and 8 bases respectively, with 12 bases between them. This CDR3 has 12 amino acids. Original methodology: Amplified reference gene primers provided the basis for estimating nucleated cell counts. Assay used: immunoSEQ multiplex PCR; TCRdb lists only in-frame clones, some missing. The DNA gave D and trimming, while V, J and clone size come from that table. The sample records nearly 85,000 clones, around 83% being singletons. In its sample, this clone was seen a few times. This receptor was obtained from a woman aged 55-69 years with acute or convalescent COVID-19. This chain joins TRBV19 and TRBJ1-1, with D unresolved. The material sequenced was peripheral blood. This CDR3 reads CASSPRLQEAFF. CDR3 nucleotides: TGTGCCAGTAGTCCCCGCCTGCAGGAAGCTTTCTTT.